A single T cell receptor beta chain is shown here with its context. What it recognizes is unknown. All of the isolated RNA was reverse transcribed, so expressed TCRB transcripts were sequenced. This table comes from immunoSEQ multiplex PCR, and its TCRdb copy is limited to in-frame clones, with some not included. The data contain hundreds of thousands of clones, about 16% of them singletons. This sample is part of a study of beta chain features in type 1 diabetes. Study-wide background: Cell yields, age and gender were similar between patients and healthy donors.

General observations from the study: These data did not resolve whether HLA type affects TCRB rearrangement. Patients' naive, central memory and regulatory TCRB repertoires appeared more alike than those of healthy donors. Type 1 diabetes patients had VDJ junctions that carried fewer insertions and more deletions.

The germline V gene has CDR1 SGDLS and CDR2 YYNGEE. Deletions cut 0 bases from V and 1 base from J, with 20 bases between. This CDR3 contains 19 residues. The sample comprised naive CD4+ T cells from blood. The receptor's source is a man aged 18 to 30 in good health. The V and J genes are TRBV9 and TRBJ2-4, with D perhaps TRBD2 (6 bases). The CDR3 coding sequence is TGTGCCAGCAGCGTAGCTGGAGGGCAGGGTTTAGCGGCCAAAAACATTCAGTACTTC. Translated, it gives CASSVAGGQGLAAKNIQYF.